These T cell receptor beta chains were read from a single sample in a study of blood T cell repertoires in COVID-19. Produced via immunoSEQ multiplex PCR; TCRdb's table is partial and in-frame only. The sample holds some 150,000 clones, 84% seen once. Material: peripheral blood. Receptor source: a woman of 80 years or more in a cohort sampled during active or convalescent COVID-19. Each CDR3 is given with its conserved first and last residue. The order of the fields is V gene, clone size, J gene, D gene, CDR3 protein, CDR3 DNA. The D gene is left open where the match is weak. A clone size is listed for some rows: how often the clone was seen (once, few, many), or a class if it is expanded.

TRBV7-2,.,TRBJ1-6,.,CASSFGGTRAPLHF,TGTGCCAGCAGCTTTGGTGGGACAAGGGCCCCCCTCCACTTT
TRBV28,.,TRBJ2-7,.,CASTRASRIYEQYF,TGTGCCAGTACGAGGGCGTCGAGGATTTACGAGCAGTACTTC
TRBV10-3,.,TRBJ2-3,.,CAISLTSTDTQYF,TGTGCCATCAGTCTGACTAGTACAGATACGCAGTATTTT
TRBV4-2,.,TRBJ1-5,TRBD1,CASSQTDRGNQPQHF,TGTGCCAGCAGCCAAACCGACAGGGGCAATCAGCCCCAGCATTTT
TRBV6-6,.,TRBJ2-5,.,CASSRALDPRETQYF,TGTGCCAGCAGTAGAGCACTAGATCCCCGGGAGACCCAGTACTTC
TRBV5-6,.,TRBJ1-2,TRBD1,CASSYGQGNYGYTF,TGTGCCAGCAGCTACGGACAGGGCAACTATGGCTACACCTTC
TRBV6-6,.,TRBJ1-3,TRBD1,CASRKTQGAGGNTIYF,TGTGCCAGCAGGAAAACGCAGGGGGCGGGTGGAAACACCATATATTTT
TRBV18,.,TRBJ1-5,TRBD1,CASSPPGQSNQPQHF,TGTGCCAGCTCACCACCGGGACAGAGCAATCAGCCCCAGCATTTT
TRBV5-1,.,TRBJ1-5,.,CASSYYGPGEPQHF,TGCGCCAGCAGCTACTATGGCCCGGGGGAGCCCCAGCATTTT
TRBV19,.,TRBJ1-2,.,CASSIKSGSVDGYTF,TGTGCCAGTAGTATAAAATCAGGGTCGGTCGACGGCTACACCTTC
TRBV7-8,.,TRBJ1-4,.,CASSSSTNEKLFF,TGTGCCAGCAGCTCCTCAACTAATGAAAAACTGTTTTTT
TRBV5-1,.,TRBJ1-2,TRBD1,CASSSQGSYGYTF,TGCGCCAGCAGCTCACAGGGGTCCTATGGCTACACCTTC
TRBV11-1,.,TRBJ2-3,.,CASSRRFTDTQYF,TGTGCCAGCAGCCGGAGGTTCACAGATACGCAGTATTTT
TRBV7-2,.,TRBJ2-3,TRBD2,CASSLGLAGTADTQYF,TGTGCCAGCAGCTTAGGACTAGCGGGTACAGCAGATACGCAGTATTTT
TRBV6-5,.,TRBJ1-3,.,CATRRGRSSGNTIYF,TGTGCCACACGACGGGGTCGGAGCTCTGGAAACACCATATATTTT
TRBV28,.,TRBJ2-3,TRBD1,CASSAPGQGISDTQYF,TGTGCCAGCAGTGCCCCGGGACAGGGGATATCAGATACGCAGTATTTT
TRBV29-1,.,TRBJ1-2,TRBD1,CSGTTGAGYGYTF,TGCAGCGGGACGACAGGGGCGGGCTATGGCTACACCTTC
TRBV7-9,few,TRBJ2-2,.,CASSLGGATTGFTGELFF,TGTGCCAGCAGCTTGGGGGGAGCCACGACAGGGTTCACCGGGGAGCTGTTTTTT
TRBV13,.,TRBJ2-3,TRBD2,CASSSSGLAGITDTQYF,TGTGCCAGCAGCTCATCCGGACTAGCGGGGATCACAGATACGCAGTATTTT
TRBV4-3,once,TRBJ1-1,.,CASSHSTGMNTEAFF,TGCGCCAGCAGCCACTCGACAGGTATGAACACTGAAGCTTTCTTT
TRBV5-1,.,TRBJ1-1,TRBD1,CASNKDRRDTEAFF,TGCGCCAGCAACAAGGACAGGAGAGACACTGAAGCTTTCTTT
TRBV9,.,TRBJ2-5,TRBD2,CASSVVGAGGTQYF,TGTGCCAGCAGCGTAGTGGGAGCGGGGGGGACCCAGTACTTC
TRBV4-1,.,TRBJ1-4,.,CASSPLDPRAGWGKLFF,TGCGCCAGCAGCCCCTTAGACCCCAGGGCGGGATGGGGAAAACTGTTTTTT